One and the same sample provided the 15 T cell receptor beta chains below, sequenced in a study of human T cells and chemical hapten exposure. The sample's time point: patch test 2, 6 weeks after DPC sensitization. Stated treatment: therapeutic diphenylcyclopropenone sensitization with weekly scalp DPC. TCRdb reanalysed the RACE reads using MiXCR and keeps one entry per CDR3 protein. The sample carries over 35,000 distinct CDR3 sequences, 8% to 9.5% recorded once. Sequenced here: whole blood, sampled in connection with sensitization to the hapten diphenylcyclopropenone (DPC). These receptors were taken from a woman aged 35 to 49 with alopecia areata. Some clones in this sample may be carry-over from other donors' samples.

This clonotype was recorded at least ten times. The genes are TRBV29-1 and TRBJ2-3, with a possible D match to TRBD2 (7 bases). The CDR3 has 12 residues. Trimming cost V 6 bases and J 6 bases, with 13 bases left between them. Germline V gene lookup returns CDR1 SQVTM and CDR2 ANQGSEA. The CDR3 here is CSVREGDDTQYF. In DNA, the CDR3 is TGCAGCGTCAGGGAGGGGGATGATACGCAGTATTTT.

The sample holds many counts of this clonotype. The rearrangement joins TRBV6-2 or TRBV6-3 to TRBJ2-3; 8 nucleotides align to TRBD2. Losses at the gene ends were 2 bases for V and 9 bases for J; bases not matched to a gene: 4. The V gene's germline CDR1 is MNHEY and CDR2 SVGEGT. The CDR3 contains 13 residues. As DNA, the CDR3 is TGTGCCAGCAGTTACACGGGACTAGGAACGCAGTATTTT. This translates into CASSYTGLGTQYF.

This clonotype was recorded many times. The chain is built from TRBV2 and TRBJ1-1; TRBD1 aligns across 7 bases. The germline CDR1 and CDR2 sequences are SNHLY and FYNNEI. This CDR3 region has 15 residues. The trim removed 10 bases at V and 1 base at J, leaving 12 bases unmatched. CDR3 coding DNA: TGTGCCAACTCCGGGGACAGAGGGCGGAACACTGAAGCTTTCTTT. It specifies CANSGDRGRNTEAFF.

This clonotype showed up many times. J is TRBJ2-3 and V is TRBV6-2 or TRBV6-3; 8 bases are a match to TRBD1. Germline V gives CDR1 MNHEY, CDR2 SVGEGT. CDR3 length equals 14 residues. V trimming: 9 bases; J trimming: 4 bases; junction bases outside the gene matches: 9. Here the CDR3 reads CASGSGQESDTQYF. The DNA of the CDR3 is TGTGCCAGTGGCTCGGGACAGGAATCAGATACGCAGTATTTT.

This clonotype came up many times. The chain recombines TRBV12-3 or TRBV12-4 with TRBJ1-1; 7 nucleotides agree with TRBD1. This CDR3 comprises 13 residues. Unmatched junction bases numbered 6, after V lost 8 bases and J lost 3 bases. CDR3 bases: TGTGCCAGCGAACAGGGGTTAGACACTGAAGCTTTCTTT. Residues: CASEQGLDTEAFF.

This clonotype came up many times. The V and J genes are TRBV19 and TRBJ2-2; D gene unclear. CDR1 is LNHDA and CDR2 is SQIVND in the germline V gene (reference sequence). The CDR3 runs to 13 residues. The V gene lost 5 bases and the J gene lost 3 bases, with 7 bases spanning the gap. CDR3 sequence: CASSGLYTGELFF. The CDR3 DNA reads TGTGCCAGTAGTGGGCTCTACACCGGGGAGCTGTTTTTT.

This clonotype was observed a few times. The J gene is TRBJ1-1, the V gene TRBV15, with no clear D. Germline V gene data show CDR1 as LNHNV and CDR2 as YYDKDF (reference sequence). The CDR3 runs 13 residues. The V and J ends lost 3 bases and 4 bases respectively, with 9 bases between them. DNA of the CDR3: TGTGCCACCAGCAGTAAGAGGAGCACTGAAGCTTTCTTT. Protein product: CATSSKRSTEAFF. The variable domain in full, with the rest retrieved from reference TRBV15 and TRBJ1-1, is DAMVIQNPRYQVTQFGKPVTLSCSQTLNHNVMYWYQQKSSQAPKLLFHYYDKDFNNEADTPDNFQSRRPNTSFCFLDIRSPGLGDTAMYLCATSSKRSTEAFFGQGTRLTVV.

This clonotype was recorded at least ten times. The rearrangement uses TRBV29-1 and TRBJ2-3, with D unresolved. V shed 1 base and J shed 2 bases, with 7 bases lying between them. CDR1 is SQVTM, CDR2 ANQGSEA, per germline. The length of the CDR3 is 13 residues. CDR3: CSVEVESTDTQYF. The CDR3 DNA is TGCAGCGTTGAAGTTGAGTCCACAGATACGCAGTATTTT.

This clonotype has ten or more counts. The chain combines TRBV19 with TRBJ2-5; D unclear. Germline assignment: CDR1 LNHDA and CDR2 SQIVND (reference sequence). The CDR3 is made up of 15 amino acids. V lost 7 bases to trimming and J lost 5 bases, with 20 bases between them. DNA for the CDR3: TGTGCCAGTAACGACCGAACCCGCGTCGGGGAGACCCAGTACTTC. It specifies CASNDRTRVGETQYF.

There are many counts of this clonotype. The V gene is TRBV10-3, the J gene TRBJ1-1, with D possibly TRBD1 on 5 matching bases. There are 16 residues in the CDR3. V lost 0 bases and J 3 bases, leaving 14 bases between the germline ends. CDR1 is ENHRY and CDR2 is SYGVKD in the germline V gene. The CDR3 sequence is CAISESGGGEDTEAFF. The CDR3 bases are TGTGCCATCAGTGAGTCTGGCGGAGGGGAGGACACTGAAGCTTTCTTT.

This clonotype was seen repeatedly, ten times or more. This chain connects TRBV11-2 to TRBJ2-3; tentatively, D is TRBD2 (6 bases). Germline V gene lookup returns CDR1 SGHAT and CDR2 FQNNGV. V lost 1 base and J lost 3, with 14 bases in between. The CDR3 is 16 residues long. The CDR3 spells CASSLGGTRTTDTQYF. CDR3 DNA: TGTGCCAGCAGCTTAGGAGGGACTCGAACAACAGATACGCAGTATTTT.

This clonotype has only a few counts. The gene calls are TRBV7-9 and TRBJ1-6; 8 bases match TRBD1. This CDR3 is 16 amino acids long. Trimming at V came to 4 bases and at J to 6 bases, leaving 8 bases not matched to a gene. Looked up from germline, CDR1 is SEHNR and CDR2 is FQNEAQ (reference sequence). The CDR3 reads CASSSLTGQGNSPLHF. As DNA, the CDR3 is TGTGCCAGCAGCTCACTCACCGGACAGGGTAATTCACCCCTCCACTTT.

This clonotype occurred many times. The J gene is TRBJ1-4, the V gene TRBV6-6, with no clear D. V was trimmed by 3 bases and J by 14 bases, leaving 16 bases between them. This CDR3 is built from 13 residues. Germline CDR1 reads MNHNY; CDR2 reads SVGAGI (reference sequence). The CDR3 spells CASSYQAPAGLFF. The CDR3 DNA sequence: TGTGCCAGCAGTTATCAGGCCCCCGCTGGGCTGTTTTTT.

This clonotype was counted ten times or more. CDR3 nucleotide sequence: TGTGCCAGCAGCCCTTCCGCCGGCACCGGGGAGCTGTTTTTT. Residues: CASSPSAGTGELFF. The chain is built from TRBV27 and TRBJ2-2; no definite D call. This CDR3 has 14 amino acids. The germline V gene encodes CDR1 MNHEY and CDR2 SMNVEV (reference sequence). The ends were cut back, 6 bases at V and 4 bases at J, with 12 bases in the middle.

The CDR3 DNA reads as TGCAGTGCTCGCCGGACCGAATCGGAGCAGTACTTC. Protein product: CSARRTESEQYF. This chain joins TRBV20-1 and TRBJ2-7; D not certain. Trimming cost V 5 bases and J 7 bases, with 15 bases left between them. Germline V gene lookup returns CDR1 DFQATT and CDR2 SNEGSKA (reference sequence). The CDR3 runs 12 residues.